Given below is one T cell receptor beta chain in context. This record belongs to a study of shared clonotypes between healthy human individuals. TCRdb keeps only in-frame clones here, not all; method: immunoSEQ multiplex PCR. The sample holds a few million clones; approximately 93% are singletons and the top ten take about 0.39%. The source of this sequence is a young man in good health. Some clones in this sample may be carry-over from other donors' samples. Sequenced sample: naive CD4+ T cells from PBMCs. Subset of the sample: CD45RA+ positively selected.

CDR3: CASSPLDDEQFF. The CDR3 nucleotides are TGTGCCAGCTCACCACTAGACGATGAGCAGTTCTTC. The V call is TRBV18, the J call TRBJ2-1; D ambiguous. CDR3 length equals 12 residues. The V and J ends lost 1 base and 8 bases respectively, with 6 bases between them. The germline V gene has CDR1 KGHSH and CDR2 LQKENI.